The 21 T cell receptor beta chains below were found in one sample sequenced in a study of CD4 T cells in relation to SARS-CoV-2 and coronaviruses. Before the COVID-19 pandemic, during about 2011-2018, CD4+ T cells were taken from unexposed donors. Isolation of CD4+ T cells took place after roughly nine days in culture. These receptors have no known antigen. Libraries were prepared by immunoSEQ multiplex PCR; TCRdb keeps only in-frame clonotypes and omits some of them. The sample carries around 25,000 clones, more than 60% recorded once. Specimen: CD4+ T cells from PBMCs, cultured in vitro. The receptors shown here come from a human donor in good health.

The chain couples TRBV11-1 to TRBJ2-7; 10 nucleotides match TRBD2. This CDR3 has 15 residues. The germline V gene has CDR1 SGHAT and CDR2 FQDESV (reference sequence). The trim removed 2 bases at V and 5 bases at J, leaving 6 bases unmatched. The CDR3 reads CASSLILAGRNEQYF. As DNA, the CDR3 is TGTGCCAGCAGCTTAATACTAGCGGGAAGGAACGAGCAGTACTTC.

The chain recombines TRBV11-2 with TRBJ2-1; tentatively, D is TRBD1 or TRBD2 (5 bases each). The V gene lost 5 bases and the J gene lost 8 bases, with 13 bases spanning the gap. The germline CDR1 and CDR2 sequences are SGHAT and FQNNGV. The CDR3 consists of 13 residues. CDR3: CASSLTIGDEQFF. The CDR3 bases are TGTGCCAGCAGCCTGACTATAGGGGATGAGCAGTTCTTC.

The V call is TRBV5-1, the J call TRBJ1-2; D unresolved. Germline loops: CDR1 SGHRS, CDR2 YFSETQ. The CDR3 totals 15 residues. Trimming left V 0 bases short and J 1 base short, with 10 bases between. DNA for the CDR3: TGCGCCAGCAGCTTGGGGTGGACGGTTAACTATGGCTACACCTTC. Amino acids: CASSLGWTVNYGYTF.

The rearrangement joins TRBV6-6 to TRBJ1-5; 7 bases are a match to TRBD1. The V and J ends lost 9 bases and 6 bases, in that order; junction bases with no gene match: 5. CDR1 is MNHNY and CDR2 is SVGAGI in the germline V gene (reference sequence). The CDR3 runs to 12 residues. Written as DNA, the CDR3 is TGTGCCAGAACAGGGGCAGGTCAGCCCCAGCATTTT. Encoded protein: CARTGAGQPQHF.

The V call is TRBV6-5, the J call TRBJ2-2, with D unresolved. CDR1 and CDR2 from the germline V gene are MNHEY and SVGAGI. The CDR3 consists of 13 residues. V lost 6 bases and J 1 base, leaving 6 bases between the germline ends. CDR3 amino acids: CASSPRNTGELFF. The CDR3 bases are TGTGCCAGCAGCCCACGGAACACCGGGGAGCTGTTTTTT.

This clone has only one observation. In DNA form, the CDR3 reads TGTGCCAGCAGCGCCACCCTCAGGGGGCAGTGGGAGACCCAGTACTTC. Its translation is CASSATLRGQWETQYF. The chain carries TRBV9 and TRBJ2-5; 8 nucleotides match TRBD1. The germline gives CDR1 SGDLS, CDR2 YYNGEE. The V gene end was trimmed by 3 bases and the J gene end by 5 bases; junction bases not matched to a gene: 12. This CDR3 spans 16 amino acids.

This clone has just a few counts. This sequence joins TRBV2 and TRBJ2-2, with 10 bases identical to TRBD1. CDR1 is SNHLY and CDR2 is FYNNEI in the germline V gene. Trimming removed 3 bases from V and 5 bases from J; junction bases left unmatched: 3. The CDR3 consists of 15 residues. CDR3: CASSDGTGVTGELFF. CDR3 bases: TGTGCCAGCAGTGATGGGACAGGGGTAACCGGGGAGCTGTTTTTT. Based on the CDR3 plus reference TRBV2 and TRBJ2-2, the full variable domain is EPEVTQTPSHQVTQMGQEVILRCVPISNHLYFYWYRQILGQKVEFLVSFYNNEISEKSEIFDDQFSVERPDGSNFTLKIRSTKLEDSAMYFCASSDGTGVTGELFFGEGSRLTVL.

The chain joins TRBV28 to TRBJ2-3; D is possibly TRBD2 (7 bases). Germline V gene data show CDR1 as MDHEN and CDR2 as SYDVKM. With 6 bases removed from V and 10 bases from J, the gap between germline ends came to 20 bases. The CDR3 is made up of 14 amino acids. CDR3: CASSLGGSGYSQYF. CDR3 bases: TGTGCCAGCAGCCTAGGGGGTAGCGGGTACTCGCAGTATTTT.

The chain uses TRBV2 and TRBJ1-1, with 9 bases that match TRBD1. CDR1 SNHLY and CDR2 FYNNEI come from the germline V gene. The CDR3 has 14 residues. The J segment lost 4 bases and the V segment lost 6 bases, leaving 6 bases of the junction unmatched. The CDR3 here is CASSDRGFVTEAFF. The CDR3 nucleotides read TGTGCCAGCAGCGACAGGGGGTTTGTCACTGAAGCTTTCTTT.

V usage is TRBV5-5 and J usage is TRBJ1-1, with D perhaps matching TRBD1 (6 bases). With 4 bases removed from V and 0 bases from J, the gap between germline ends came to 16 bases. Germline V gene sequence: CDR1 SGHKS, CDR2 YYEKEE (reference sequence). The CDR3 has 16 residues. CDR3 region: CASSLHPGAMNTEAFF. CDR3 DNA: TGTGCCAGCAGCCTACACCCGGGGGCCATGAACACTGAAGCTTTCTTT.

The count of this clone is one. The chain uses TRBV3-1 (or the pseudogene TRBV3-2) and TRBJ2-3, with D possibly being TRBD2 (6 bases). Germline V CDR1 and CDR2: LGHDT, YNNKEL (reference sequence). Trimming removed 5 bases at V and 3 bases at J, with 21 bases between. The CDR3 runs to 17 residues. The chain's CDR3 is CASSALFAGIGTDTQYF. The CDR3 DNA reads TGTGCCAGCAGCGCCCTGTTTGCGGGGATTGGAACAGATACGCAGTATTTT.

This clone was found a few times. V and J are TRBV3-1 (or the pseudogene TRBV3-2) and TRBJ2-2, with TRBD2 matching over 10 bases. This CDR3 contains 17 residues. V trimming: 2 bases; J trimming: 5 bases; junction bases outside the gene matches: 8. Germline-derived CDR1 and CDR2 are LGHDT and YNNKEL (reference sequence). CDR3 nucleotide sequence: TGTGCCAGCAGCCAAATGTCTAGCGGGAGTGGGACCGGGGAGCTGTTTTTT. This translates into CASSQMSSGSGTGELFF.

The sample holds a few counts of this clone. The rearrangement uses TRBV7-2 and TRBJ2-3; 9 bases align to TRBD2. The CDR3 spans 12 residues. Germline values: CDR1 SGHTA, CDR2 FQGNSA. The ends lost 6 bases at V and 9 bases at J; junction bases unmatched: 4. The CDR3 DNA sequence: TGTGCCAGCAGGGTAGCGGGGGAGACGCAGTATTTT. Its translation: CASRVAGETQYF.

The chain couples TRBV7-9 to TRBJ2-1; D call uncertain. V dropped 1 base and J dropped 3 bases, with 13 bases sitting between them. The V gene's germline CDR1 is SEHNR and CDR2 FQNEAQ (reference sequence). This CDR3 has 16 amino acids. The CDR3 DNA reads TGTGCCAGCAGCTTAGGCCGGGCCCCCTACTACAATGAGCAGTTCTTC. It yields the protein CASSLGRAPYYNEQFF.

This clone occurred a few times. V gene TRBV30 combines with J gene TRBJ2-7; TRBD1 is a possible D gene (6 bases). In germline, CDR1 is GTSNPN, CDR2 SVGIG (reference sequence). The V end lost 4 bases, the J end lost 4 bases, and 8 bases lay between the germline ends. The CDR3 covers 11 residues. Here the CDR3 reads CAWMDSYEQYF. The CDR3 DNA reads TGTGCCTGGATGGACAGTTACGAGCAGTACTTC.

The V and J genes are TRBV7-3 and TRBJ2-1, with 11 bases matching TRBD2. The V and J ends lost 5 bases and 4 bases, in that order; junction bases with no gene match: 7. This CDR3 comprises 16 residues. Germline V gives CDR1 SGHTA, CDR2 FQGTGA. As DNA, the CDR3 is TGTGCCAGCAGCCTCGGACTAGCGGGTAAGTACAATGAGCAGTTCTTC. Amino acids: CASSLGLAGKYNEQFF.

This chain joins TRBV19 and TRBJ1-1; D is ambiguous. Germline CDR1 reads LNHDA; CDR2 reads SQIVND (reference sequence). The CDR3 has 15 residues. V was cut by 3 bases and J by 1 base, with 12 bases left in between. This chain's CDR3 is CASSMPGRRNTEAFF. The CDR3, as DNA: TGTGCCAGTAGTATGCCAGGTCGACGGAACACTGAAGCTTTCTTT.

The chain uses TRBV5-6 and TRBJ1-1; no clear D. The V and J ends lost 4 bases and 6 bases respectively, with 10 bases between them. Germline V lookup: CDR1 SGHDT, CDR2 YYEEEE. CDR3 length: 12 amino acids. CDR3 sequence: CASSLWESEAFF. Written as DNA, the CDR3 is TGTGCCAGCAGCCTCTGGGAATCTGAAGCTTTCTTT.

This clone was picked up a small number of times. The DNA for the CDR3 is TGTGCCACCAGTGGAAATGGAAATGAGCAGTTCTTC. Translated, it gives CATSGNGNEQFF. V usage is TRBV24-1 and J usage is TRBJ2-1; D unresolved. Germline assignment: CDR1 KGHDR and CDR2 SFDVKD. With 5 bases removed from V and 7 bases from J, the gap between germline ends came to 8 bases. The CDR3 consists of 12 residues.

V and J are TRBV7-2 and TRBJ2-1, with D perhaps matching TRBD1 or TRBD2 (5 bases each). The CDR3 is made up of 15 amino acids. V was pared by 2 bases and J by 8 bases, with 16 bases between. Germline V gene sequence: CDR1 SGHTA, CDR2 FQGNSA. CDR3 region: CASSLYRWGSDEQFF. Written as DNA, the CDR3 is TGTGCCAGCAGCTTATACAGGTGGGGGTCCGATGAGCAGTTCTTC.

The genes are TRBV5-1 and TRBJ1-1, with a tentative D call TRBD1 (5 bases). The CDR3 totals 16 residues. Germline V CDR1 and CDR2: SGHRS, YFSETQ. Trimming took off 4 bases at V and 0 bases at J, with 16 bases between the two ends. This chain's CDR3 is CASSPGASSMNTEAFF. The CDR3 DNA reads TGCGCCAGCAGCCCTGGGGCGTCGAGCATGAACACTGAAGCTTTCTTT.